These T cell receptor beta chains were read from a single sample in a study of cytomegalovirus exposure and HLA in healthy donors. Using immunoSEQ multiplex PCR, the repertoire was profiled, and TCRdb retains in-frame clones only, with some absent. The sample gives 95,000 to 110,000 clones, about 80% of which show up once; about 1.7% is in the top ten. The sequencing input was PBMCs. The source is a woman in her 40s in good health and CMV-seronegative. Each CDR3 is given with its conserved first and last residue. The order of the fields is D gene, clone size, J gene, V gene, CDR3 DNA, CDR3 protein. A D gene is named only where the DNA matches it firmly. Only part of the rows carry a size: once, few, many, or a class if the clone is expanded.

-,-,TRBJ2-1,TRBV19,TGTGCCAGTAGTTTCAAAAACTCCTACAATGAGCAGTTCTTC,CASSFKNSYNEQFF
TRBD1,once,TRBJ2-7,TRBV28,TGTGCCAGCAGTTTCTTTGTTACAGGGGCTATCCTTTACGAGCAGTACTTC,CASSFFVTGAILYEQYF
-,-,TRBJ1-5,TRBV19,TGTGCCAGTACCGGGTCCGGCAATCAGCCCCAGCATTTT,CASTGSGNQPQHF
TRBD1,-,TRBJ1-1,TRBV4-1,TGCGCCAGCAGCCAAGTAGGTGGACAGGCCACCGGAGCTTTCTTT,CASSQVGGQATGAFF
TRBD1,few,TRBJ1-1,TRBV10-3,TGTGCCATCAGTGAGCCCCGAAAAAAGGACAGGGACCACTTCTACACTGAAGCTTTCTTT,CAISEPRKKDRDHFYTEAFF
TRBD2,-,TRBJ2-3,TRBV27,TGTGCCAGCAGTCTCCGGCGGGGGGTCGCGGATACGCAGTATTTT,CASSLRRGVADTQYF
TRBD2,-,TRBJ2-1,TRBV4-1,TGCGCCAGCAGCCAAGATGCCTCGGGACTAGCGGCCTACAATGAGCAGTTCTTC,CASSQDASGLAAYNEQFF
-,-,TRBJ2-7,TRBV18,TGTGCCAGCTCACCGGGGGCCACATCTCAATACGAGCAGTACTTC,CASSPGATSQYEQYF
TRBD1,once,TRBJ2-4,TRBV5-1,TGCGCCAGCAGCGCAGGGACAGTCGGGGACATTCAGTACTTC,CASSAGTVGDIQYF
-,-,TRBJ2-7,TRBV7-2,TGTGCCAGCAGCTTTGACATCTACGAGCAGTACTTC,CASSFDIYEQYF
TRBD2,-,TRBJ2-3,TRBV11-1,TGTGCCAGCAGTAGGCGGGGGGCAGGGGATACGCAGTATTTT,CASSRRGAGDTQYF
TRBD1,-,TRBJ1-2,TRBV4-3,TGCGCCAGCAGCCAGGAGCCTTGGGACAGGAACTATGGCTACACCTTC,CASSQEPWDRNYGYTF
TRBD1,-,TRBJ2-7,TRBV7-2,TGTGCCAGCAGCTTAGTACAGGGGAATTACGAGCAGTACTTC,CASSLVQGNYEQYF
TRBD2,once,TRBJ2-3,TRBV9,TGTGCCAGCAGCGTAGAGGTGGGAGGGCCGGATACGCAGTATTTT,CASSVEVGGPDTQYF
-,-,TRBJ1-2,TRBV29-1,TGCAGCGTTGACAACGAACGGACCGGGGGAGGAGGAGGCTATGGCTACACCTTC,CSVDNERTGGGGGYGYTF
TRBD2,-,TRBJ2-1,TRBV7-3,TGTGCCAGCAGCTTCAAAGCGGGAGAGGATTACAATGAGCAGTTCTTC,CASSFKAGEDYNEQFF
TRBD1,-,TRBJ2-7,TRBV2,TGTGCCGCCAACAGGGGATCCTCCTACGAGCAGTACTTC,CAANRGSSYEQYF
TRBD1,once,TRBJ2-7,TRBV6-1,TGTGCCAGCACCCTGGAGGAGGGACAGGGGTACGAGCAGTACTTC,CASTLEEGQGYEQYF
TRBD1,-,TRBJ1-1,TRBV23-1,TGCGCCAGCAGTCCCAAGACAGGGCCCACTTTGGCTTTCTTT,CASSPKTGPTLAFF
-,-,TRBJ2-1,TRBV19,TGTGCCAGTAGCGGGAGTTCCTACAATGAGCAGTTCTTC,CASSGSSYNEQFF
-,-,TRBJ1-5,TRBV5-1,TGCGCCAGCAGCTTGGGGGACTTGCCAAATCAGCCCCAGCATTTT,CASSLGDLPNQPQHF
-,-,TRBJ2-1,TRBV7-3,TGTGCCAGCAGCTTCCTCACGACTAGCAATGAGCAGTTCTTC,CASSFLTTSNEQFF
TRBD2,-,TRBJ2-7,TRBV19,TGTGCCAGTAGTATAAGCGGGGAAAGTAACGAGCAGTACTTC,CASSISGESNEQYF
-,-,TRBJ1-6,TRBV7-8,TGTGCCAGCAGCTTAGAGAATAATCCGGGAAGGTCACCCCTCCACTTT,CASSLENNPGRSPLHF
TRBD1,once,TRBJ1-3,TRBV6-5,TGTGCCAGCAGTAGAAGACAGGGAGGAAGAAACACCATATATTTT,CASSRRQGGRNTIYF
-,-,TRBJ2-7,TRBV7-8,TGTGCCAGCACCTTAGACAGTTCCTACGAGCAGTACTTC,CASTLDSSYEQYF
TRBD2,-,TRBJ2-1,TRBV5-4,TGTGCCAGCAGCACGGGACTAGCGGGTAACAATGAGCAGTTCTTC,CASSTGLAGNNEQFF
TRBD2,-,TRBJ2-2,TRBV27,TGTGCCAGCATGAGACCGGGACTAGCGGGAACTGCTGGGCACACCGGGGAGCTGTTTTTT,CASMRPGLAGTAGHTGELFF
-,-,TRBJ2-1,TRBV5-1,TGCGCCAGCAGCTTGATAGTTGACAATGAGCAGTTCTTC,CASSLIVDNEQFF
-,-,TRBJ2-7,TRBV5-4,TGTGCCAGCAGCGGCGGGGACCTCGGTTACGAGCAGTACTTC,CASSGGDLGYEQYF
-,-,TRBJ2-1,TRBV6-5,TGTGCCAGCAGGAGGTTCCCCAATGAGCAGTTCTTC,CASRRFPNEQFF
-,-,TRBJ1-4,TRBV7-3,TGTGCCAGCAGCTTATACAGGGAGAGTAATGAAAAACTGTTTTTT,CASSLYRESNEKLFF
TRBD1,-,TRBJ1-5,TRBV15,TGTGCCACCAGCAGGACAGGGGAACAGCCCCAGCATTTT,CATSRTGEQPQHF
TRBD2,few,TRBJ2-1,TRBV5-5,TGTGCCAGCAGCCTGACTAGCGGTTACAATGAGCAGTTCTTC,CASSLTSGYNEQFF
TRBD2,few,TRBJ2-1,TRBV27,TGTGCCAGCAGACTCGGACTAGCGGTCTACAATGAGCAGTTCTTC,CASRLGLAVYNEQFF
TRBD2,-,TRBJ2-1,TRBV7-3,TGTGCCAGCAGCTTATATACCCGCAGAACTAGCGGTACTTACAATGAGCAGTTCTTC,CASSLYTRRTSGTYNEQFF
TRBD1,-,TRBJ1-4,TRBV28,TGTGCCAGCAGTTTAATTCGATTTGGTGGACAGGGTGAAAAACTGTTTTTT,CASSLIRFGGQGEKLFF
-,-,TRBJ1-1,TRBV19,TGTGCCAGTAGTATAATCCCCGGCACTGAAGCTTTCTTT,CASSIIPGTEAFF
TRBD2,-,TRBJ2-1,TRBV6-5,TGTGCCAGCAGTTACCTGACAGCGGGAGGGGGGGAGCAGTTCTTC,CASSYLTAGGGEQFF
-,-,TRBJ1-5,TRBV19,TGTGCCAGTAGTATAGATCTAACCCTAGAGTACAATCAGCCCCAGCATTTT,CASSIDLTLEYNQPQHF
-,once,TRBJ2-3,TRBV15,TGTGCCACCAGCAGAGATATACCGGGAACAGATACGCAGTATTTT,CATSRDIPGTDTQYF
-,-,TRBJ1-1,TRBV6-4,TGTGCCAGCAAAAGGGAGATGAACACTGAAGCTTTCTTT,CASKREMNTEAFF
TRBD1,-,TRBJ1-1,TRBV7-9,TGTTCCAGCAGCGAGAAGGGAAGGGGACAGGGGACTGAAGCTTTCTTT,CSSSEKGRGQGTEAFF
-,-,TRBJ1-4,TRBV4-1,TGCGCCAGCAGCCAAGGGGGGGAGGACGAAAAACTGTTTTTT,CASSQGGEDEKLFF
TRBD2,once,TRBJ2-3,TRBV5-1,TGCGCCAGCAGCCCCCTAACCGGGACTAGCGGGAGTCATACGCAGTATTTT,CASSPLTGTSGSHTQYF
TRBD1,-,TRBJ2-7,TRBV28,TGTGCCAGTAGGACAGGGGGAGCCTACGAGCAGTACTTC,CASRTGGAYEQYF
TRBD1,-,TRBJ1-2,TRBV27,TGTGCCAGCGGTCACAGGGGAACCCTCTATGGCTACACCTTC,CASGHRGTLYGYTF